These 8 T cell receptor beta chains were sequenced from one sample in a study of T cell repertoires in cytomegalovirus infection. In TCRdb, the reads were re-called with MiXCR into one record per CDR3 protein. The repertoire holds approximately 630,000 distinct CDR3 sequences, 20% to 30% seen once, with 7.5% to 9% in the top ten. Source material: CD8+ T cells from PBMCs. The receptors come from a human donor in good health (CMV status not recorded). Some clones in this sample may be carry-over from other donors' samples.

V gene TRBV5-6 combines with J gene TRBJ2-7; 10 bases match TRBD1. Germline assignment: CDR1 SGHDT and CDR2 YYEEEE. This CDR3 contains 14 residues. J gave up 3 bases and V 2 bases, and 2 bases lay outside the gene matches. CDR3 nucleotide sequence: TGTGCCAGCAGCTTCGGGACAGGGGTCTACGAGCAGTACTTC. Protein product: CASSFGTGVYEQYF. Supplemented by reference TRBV5-6 and TRBJ2-7, the full variable domain reads DAGVTQSPTHLIKTRGQQVTLRCSPKSGHDTVSWYQQALGQGPQFIFQYYEEEERQRGNFPDRFSGHQFPNYSSELNVNALLLGDSALYLCASSFGTGVYEQYFGPGTRLTVT.

This clonotype was counted a few times. This chain links TRBV20-1 with TRBJ2-3, with 7 bases fitting TRBD2. The CDR3 consists of 13 residues. CDR1 and CDR2 (germline): DFQATT, SNEGSKA (reference sequence). The junction had 4 bases not matched to a gene; V was cut back by 5 bases and J by 2 bases. The CDR3 DNA reads TGCAGTGCTTATAGCGGGTACACAGATACGCAGTATTTT. Translation gives CSAYSGYTDTQYF.

This chain uses TRBV25-1 with TRBJ1-2, with a tentative D call TRBD1 (5 bases). The CDR3 loop spans 14 amino acids. Per germline, CDR1 MGHDK and CDR2 SYGVNS. Between the trimmed V and J ends, which lost 4 bases and 1 base, there was a span of 10 bases. CDR3 nucleotides: TGTGCCAGCAGTGCGGGGACGGATAACTATGGCTACACCTTC. The encoded protein is CASSAGTDNYGYTF.

The sample holds a few counts of this clonotype. V is TRBV5-5 and J is TRBJ2-2, with 11 bases fitting TRBD2. The CDR3 sequence is 20 residues long. Losses at the gene ends were 3 bases for V and 0 bases for J; bases not matched to a gene: 13. Germline V lookup: CDR1 SGHKS, CDR2 YYEKEE (reference sequence). DNA of the CDR3: TGTGCCAGCAGCTCTTTGGGTAGCGGGGGGGTAGGAGCGAACACCGGGGAGCTGTTTTTT. Translated: CASSSLGSGGVGANTGELFF.

The genes are TRBV7-9 and TRBJ1-2, with unresolved D. The ends were cut back, 6 bases at V and 1 base at J, with 9 bases in the middle. Germline CDR1 reads SEHNR; CDR2 reads FQNEAQ (reference sequence). The CDR3 length is 13 residues. CDR3 loop: CASSQRVNYGYTF. The CDR3 DNA follows: TGTGCCAGCAGTCAGAGGGTTAACTATGGCTACACCTTC.

This clonotype has just a few counts. The genes are TRBV20-1 and TRBJ1-2; D gene ambiguous. The V gene's germline CDR1 is DFQATT and CDR2 SNEGSKA (reference sequence). V lost 5 bases to trimming and J lost 7 bases, with 11 bases between them. The CDR3 runs to 11 residues. The chain's CDR3 is CSAPIYGGYTF. The CDR3 DNA is TGCAGTGCTCCCATTTATGGTGGCTACACCTTC.

This clonotype has just a few counts. This chain connects TRBV19 to TRBJ1-1, with TRBD1 as a possible D gene (6 bases). From germline, CDR1 is LNHDA and CDR2 SQIVND (reference sequence). Between the trimmed V and J ends, which lost 10 bases and 4 bases, there was a span of 16 bases. This CDR3 has 13 amino acids. The CDR3 spells CAIYRAGGTEAFF. CDR3 in DNA: TGTGCCATCTACAGGGCTGGGGGCACTGAAGCTTTCTTT.

In its sample, this clonotype was seen a few times. The rearrangement joins TRBV29-1 to TRBJ2-1; 12 nucleotides agree with TRBD2. This CDR3 comprises 17 residues. Trimming took 5 bases from V and 4 from J; bases not matched to a gene: 12. The V gene's germline CDR1 is SQVTM and CDR2 ANQGSEA. The CDR3 loop reads CSVRTSGAFNQYNEQFF. For the CDR3, the DNA is TGCAGCGTTAGGACTAGCGGGGCCTTTAACCAATACAATGAGCAGTTCTTC.